Reported below is one TCR beta chain. This CDR3 region has 16 residues. Germline CDR1 SGDLS, CDR2 YYNGEE. The ends lost 1 base at V and 2 bases at J; junction bases unmatched: 7. The data belong to a study of blood T cell repertoires in COVID-19. Study summary: Samples taken during acute and convalescent COVID-19 were collected in the United States, Italy and Spain. T cells, B-cell-depleted T cells, or PBMCs provided the cDNA or gDNA that served as material.

Original handling: Amplification of reference gene primers provided the estimated nucleated cell counts. Libraries were prepared by immunoSEQ multiplex PCR; TCRdb keeps only in-frame clonotypes and omits some of them. For V, J and clone size, that table is used; D and trimming come from the DNA. The sample lists 69,000 or so clones, around 90% occurring once. Sample: peripheral blood. This TCR derives from a man aged 50 to 60 with acute or convalescent COVID-19. The V and J genes are TRBV9 and TRBJ2-7, with 9 bases lining up with TRBD2. The CDR3 spells CASSVWREGRAYEQYF. For the CDR3, the DNA is TGTGCCAGCAGCGTATGGCGGGAGGGCCGGGCCTACGAGCAGTACTTC.